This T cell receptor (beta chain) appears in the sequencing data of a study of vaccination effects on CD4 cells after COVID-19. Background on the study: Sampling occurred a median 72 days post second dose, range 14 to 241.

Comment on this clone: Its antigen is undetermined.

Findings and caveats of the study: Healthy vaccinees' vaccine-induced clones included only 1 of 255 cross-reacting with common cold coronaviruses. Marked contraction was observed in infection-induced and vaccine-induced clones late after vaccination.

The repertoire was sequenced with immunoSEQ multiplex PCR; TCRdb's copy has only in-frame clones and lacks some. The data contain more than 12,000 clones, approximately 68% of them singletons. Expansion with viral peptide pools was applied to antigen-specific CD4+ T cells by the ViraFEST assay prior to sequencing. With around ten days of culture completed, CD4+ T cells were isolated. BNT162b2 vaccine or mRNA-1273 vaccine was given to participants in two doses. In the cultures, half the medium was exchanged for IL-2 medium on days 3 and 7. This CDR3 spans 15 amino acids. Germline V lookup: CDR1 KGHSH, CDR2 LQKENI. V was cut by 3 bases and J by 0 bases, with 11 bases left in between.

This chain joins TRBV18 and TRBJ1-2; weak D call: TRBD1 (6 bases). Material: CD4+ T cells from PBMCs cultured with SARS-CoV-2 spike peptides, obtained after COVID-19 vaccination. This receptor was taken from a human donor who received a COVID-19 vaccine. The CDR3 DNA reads TGTGCCAGCTCACCGGAAAACAGGGCTAACTATGGCTACACCTTC. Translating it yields CASSPENRANYGYTF.